The clone carrying this TCR beta chain came up many times. Its antigen is still unknown. This record belongs to a study of T cells in Graves' hyperthyroidism and ophthalmopathy. Overall study context: Peripheral blood was obtained at initial diagnosis, preceding any treatment.

RNA transcripts provided the source from which TCR beta CDR3 regions were amplified. First-round RT-PCR with HTBI primers amplified the TCR CDR3 region. TCRdb fed the multiplex PCR reads into MiXCR, producing one record per CDR3 protein. The data contain roughly 300,000 distinct CDR3 sequences, roughly 14% of them singletons. Overall study results and limits: Ophthalmopathy, which appeared later, was predicted by the model a median around 6 months before onset. The majority of expanded thyroid clonotypes above 0.001 also appeared in blood.

Investigators excluded patients with uncontrolled infection, other autoimmune disease, pregnancy or lactation. This TCR came from a woman aged 25 to 39 with Graves' hyperthyroidism. Sequencing was carried out using blood.

This CDR3 reads CASFGLGSPLHF. Written as DNA, the CDR3 is TGTGCCAGCTTCGGGTTAGGTTCACCCCTCCACTTT. This rearrangement joins TRBV28 to TRBJ1-6; the D is unclear. CDR1 MDHEN and CDR2 SYDVKM come from the germline V gene. The CDR3 extends over 12 amino acids. V was trimmed by 8 bases and J by 9 bases, leaving 11 bases between them.